A single sample gave rise to the 30 T cell receptor beta chains below, sequenced in a study of shared clonotypes between healthy human individuals. Only in-frame clones appear in the TCRdb table, and some are missing; sequencing was by immunoSEQ multiplex PCR. This table has 650,000 to 700,000 clones, about 90% appearing once. Sequencing was performed on memory CD8+ T cells from PBMCs. Sample subset: CD45RO+ cells pooled with CCR7-negative TemRA cells. These receptors all stem from a man younger than 35 in good health. Some clones in this sample may be carry-over from other donors' samples.

The chain links TRBV29-1 to TRBJ1-2, with D unclear. The germline CDR1 and CDR2 sequences are SQVTM and ANQGSEA. V lost 2 bases and J lost 5, with 6 bases in between. The CDR3 length is 11 residues. CDR3 sequence (DNA): TGCAGCGTTGAAACTGCATATGGCTACACCTTC. Translated, it gives CSVETAYGYTF.

The V gene is TRBV11-1, the J gene TRBJ2-1, with D tentatively TRBD1 or TRBD2 (5 bases each). The CDR3 totals 14 residues. V was cut by 4 bases and J by 3 bases, with 10 bases left in between. Germline loops: CDR1 SGHAT, CDR2 FQDESV (reference sequence). In nucleotides, the CDR3 is TGTGCCAGCAGCTGGGGACCAAACTACAATGAGCAGTTCTTC. Translation gives CASSWGPNYNEQFF.

This clone was picked up one time. The genes are TRBV4-3 and TRBJ1-1; D unresolved. The CDR3 contains 14 residues. Trimming pared 0 bases from V and 1 base from J, leaving 6 bases between. Germline loops: CDR1 LGHNA, CDR2 YSLEER. This CDR3 is CASSQDGRNTEAFF. The CDR3 DNA reads as TGCGCCAGCAGCCAAGATGGGCGGAACACTGAAGCTTTCTTT.

This clone was found once. This chain links TRBV5-5 with TRBJ1-2; 7 nucleotides align to TRBD1. CDR3 length equals 16 residues. J was trimmed by 5 bases and V by 4 bases; bases with no gene match: 14. Germline CDR1 and CDR2: SGHKS and YYEKEE (reference sequence). CDR3 protein: CASSLGTDPKLYGYTF. The CDR3 nucleotides are TGTGCCAGCAGCCTTGGGACAGACCCCAAACTGTATGGCTACACCTTC.

In its sample, this clone was seen once. The J gene is TRBJ1-5, the V gene TRBV18; 7 bases align to TRBD1. This CDR3 spans 16 amino acids. V lost 4 bases and J lost 0; bases outside the gene matches: 6. Germline V gene data show CDR1 as KGHSH and CDR2 as LQKENI. The CDR3, as DNA: TGTGCCAGCTCACAGACGGGACAGAATAGCAATCAGCCCCAGCATTTT. Translating it yields CASSQTGQNSNQPQHF.

The chain combines TRBV28 with TRBJ2-7; 8 nucleotides match TRBD1. This CDR3 is 15 amino acids long. The germline gives CDR1 MDHEN, CDR2 SYDVKM. V lost 2 bases to trimming and J lost 5 bases; unmatched junction nucleotides: 8. CDR3 amino acids: CASSLLRPGGDEQYF. The CDR3 DNA follows: TGTGCCAGCAGTTTACTTCGTCCAGGGGGCGACGAGCAGTACTTC.

CDR3 loop: CASSQPGVGDVETQYF. CDR3 bases: TGTGCCAGCAGCCAGCCGGGTGTCGGAGATGTTGAGACCCAGTACTTC. This chain joins TRBV7-8 and TRBJ2-5, with no clear D. V dropped 5 bases and J dropped 5 bases, with 21 bases sitting between them. Germline V gives CDR1 SGHVS, CDR2 FQNEAQ. The CDR3 runs to 16 residues.

This clone came up a few times. The chain couples TRBV7-9 to TRBJ1-1; D ambiguous. In germline, CDR1 is SEHNR, CDR2 FQNEAQ (reference sequence). The CDR3 totals 12 residues. V was shortened by 1 base and J by 5 bases, with 5 bases between the two germline ends. The chain's CDR3 is CASSLVETEAFF. CDR3 in DNA: TGTGCCAGCAGCTTAGTCGAAACTGAAGCTTTCTTT.

V is TRBV2 and J is TRBJ2-1, with 7 bases aligning to TRBD2. This CDR3 region has 15 residues. V lost 5 bases, J lost 7 bases, and 11 bases stayed unmatched. Germline V CDR1 and CDR2: SNHLY, FYNNEI. This CDR3 is CASSRLGRERNEQFF. CDR3 DNA sequence: TGTGCCAGCAGTAGATTGGGGCGGGAGAGAAATGAGCAGTTCTTC.

This chain uses TRBV11-2 with TRBJ1-2; 8 bases fit TRBD1. The CDR3 sequence is 16 residues long. Germline CDR1 is SGHAT and CDR2 is FQNNGV. The junction had 12 bases not matched to a gene; V was cut back by 4 bases and J by 5 bases. The CDR3 loop is CASSSPGQAPRYGYTF. CDR3 nucleotides: TGTGCCAGCAGCTCGCCGGGACAGGCTCCTCGGTATGGCTACACCTTC.

This rearrangement joins TRBV27 to TRBJ1-2; D uncertain. CDR3 length equals 14 residues. Germline V gives CDR1 MNHEY, CDR2 SMNVEV (reference sequence). With 5 bases removed from V and 9 bases from J, the gap between germline ends came to 19 bases. CDR3 amino acids: CASSVQLSGSSYTF. CDR3 nucleotide sequence: TGTGCCAGCAGTGTACAGCTATCGGGGTCGAGCTACACCTTC.

The chain uses TRBV7-9 and TRBJ1-1; maybe TRBD1 (6 bases). Between the trimmed V and J ends, which lost 4 bases and 7 bases, there was a span of 13 bases. This CDR3 spans 13 amino acids. Germline V gene sequence: CDR1 SEHNR, CDR2 FQNEAQ (reference sequence). The CDR3 sequence is CASSSPLTGEAFF. The DNA for the CDR3 is TGTGCCAGCAGCTCACCCCTGACAGGTGAAGCTTTCTTT. Using reference TRBV7-9 and TRBJ1-1 for the parts outside the CDR3, the full variable domain is DTGVSQNPRHKITKRGQNVTFRCDPISEHNRLYWYRQTLGQGPEFLTYFQNEAQLEKSRLLSDRFSAERPKGSFSTLEIQRTEQGDSAMYLCASSSPLTGEAFFGQGTRLTVV.

CDR3: CASSLDLGAGLFF. The CDR3, as DNA: TGTGCCAGCAGCTTGGACTTGGGAGCAGGGCTGTTTTTT. The J gene is TRBJ1-4, the V gene TRBV5-5; D is possibly TRBD1 (5 bases). From germline, CDR1 is SGHKS and CDR2 YYEKEE (reference sequence). This CDR3 is built from 13 residues. Trimming shortened V by 0 bases and J by 14 bases, and 14 bases separated the two germline ends.

CDR3: CASRLAARNTEAFF. The CDR3 coding sequence is TGTGCCAGCAGGTTGGCAGCCCGGAACACTGAAGCTTTCTTT. V and J are TRBV6-5 and TRBJ1-1, with D unclear. With 6 bases removed from V and 1 base from J, the gap between germline ends came to 12 bases. The CDR3 consists of 14 residues. Germline loops: CDR1 MNHEY, CDR2 SVGAGI.

CDR3 region: CASSSASGSSSSYNEQFF. The CDR3 nucleotides read TGTGCCAGCAGTTCAGCCTCCGGGAGTTCTAGCTCCTACAATGAGCAGTTCTTC. This rearrangement joins TRBV28 to TRBJ2-1; weak D call: TRBD2 (6 bases). V was shortened by 4 bases and J by 0 bases, with 19 bases between the two germline ends. The CDR3 is made up of 18 amino acids. Germline V gene data show CDR1 as MDHEN and CDR2 as SYDVKM.

The V gene is TRBV19, the J gene TRBJ1-1; D unresolved. Germline CDR1 is LNHDA and CDR2 is SQIVND (reference sequence). Trimming removed 0 bases from V and 1 base from J, with 15 bases in between. There are 17 residues in the CDR3. DNA for the CDR3: TGTGCCAGTAGTATAGACCCAACGCCCGGTCCGAACACTGAAGCTTTCTTT. Amino acids: CASSIDPTPGPNTEAFF.

Concerning this clone itself: An end of the junction differs from the germline gene, which may be a read error. The chain couples TRBV10-3 to TRBJ2-1; the match to TRBD2 covers 9 bases. Germline values: CDR1 ENHRY, CDR2 SYGVKD. The CDR3 spans 17 residues. In nucleotides, the CDR3 is TGTGCCATCAGCGAGTTACCTAGCGGGATGGACGACAATGAGCAGTTCTTC. Its translation: CAISELPSGMDDNEQFF.

This sequence joins TRBV7-2 and TRBJ1-5; D is unresolved. The CDR3 runs 14 residues. V was clipped by 1 base and J by 0 bases, with 4 bases between them. Germline CDR1 reads SGHTA; CDR2 reads FQGNSA. The CDR3 DNA sequence: TGTGCCAGCAGCTTAGACAGTAGCAATCAGCCCCAGCATTTT. This encodes CASSLDSSNQPQHF.

There are a few counts of this clone. The V call is TRBV9, the J call TRBJ2-7; D perhaps matches TRBD2 (6 bases). Germline CDR1 is SGDLS and CDR2 is YYNGEE. The CDR3 is made up of 14 amino acids. Trimming took 2 bases from V and 1 from J, leaving 10 bases between them. The CDR3: CASSVGTRSYEQYF. The CDR3 coding sequence is TGTGCCAGCAGCGTTGGGACTCGTTCCTACGAGCAGTACTTC.

The chain carries TRBV27 and TRBJ2-7; D is ambiguous. V gave up 3 bases and J gave up 5 bases, with 11 bases separating them. CDR1 is MNHEY and CDR2 is SMNVEV in the germline V gene (reference sequence). The CDR3 spans 13 residues. This CDR3 reads CASSLGSNDEQYF. The CDR3 DNA sequence: TGTGCCAGCAGTTTGGGTAGCAACGACGAGCAGTACTTC.

V and J are TRBV11-2 and TRBJ2-1; D is unresolved. In germline, CDR1 is SGHAT, CDR2 FQNNGV. This CDR3 spans 12 amino acids. The V end lost 1 base, the J end lost 7 bases, and 5 bases lay between the germline ends. The CDR3 region is CASSLASNEQFF. Written as DNA, the CDR3 is TGTGCCAGCAGCTTAGCTTCGAATGAGCAGTTCTTC.

This chain links TRBV6-5 with TRBJ1-1; 8 bases map to TRBD1. The germline V gene has CDR1 MNHEY and CDR2 SVGAGI. The CDR3 has 14 amino acids. J gave up 4 bases and V 5 bases, and 6 bases lay outside the gene matches. The CDR3 region has the DNA TGTGCCAGCAGTGAGGACAGGGTGGGCACTGAAGCTTTCTTT. Protein: CASSEDRVGTEAFF.

This chain connects TRBV7-9 to TRBJ1-3; a weak D match, TRBD1 (6 bases). V was cut by 5 bases and J by 3 bases, with 14 bases left in between. This CDR3 has 15 residues. CDR1 and CDR2 from the germline V gene are SEHNR and FQNEAQ (reference sequence). The CDR3 loop reads CASSLQGMGGNTIYF. DNA of the CDR3: TGTGCCAGCAGCCTTCAGGGGATGGGTGGAAACACCATATATTTT.

The genes are TRBV9 and TRBJ2-2; D not resolved. V was clipped by 4 bases and J by 6 bases, with 7 bases between them. The germline V gene encodes CDR1 SGDLS and CDR2 YYNGEE. The CDR3 contains 12 residues. This CDR3 reads CASSPPSGELFF. The CDR3 bases are TGTGCCAGCAGCCCCCCCTCCGGGGAGCTGTTTTTT.

This rearrangement joins TRBV27 to TRBJ1-1; the D gene is possibly TRBD1 (5 bases). Trimming removed 3 bases at V and 3 bases at J, with 8 bases between. CDR3 length: 13 residues. Germline CDR1 and CDR2: MNHEY and SMNVEV (reference sequence). The DNA for the CDR3 is TGTGCCAGCAGTTTGGGGCTGGACACTGAAGCTTTCTTT. Its protein product is CASSLGLDTEAFF.

Comment on this clone: In the same sample, other DNA sequences code for this CDR3. The chain employs TRBV14 and TRBJ2-7; no reliable D call. V was trimmed by 3 bases and J by 1 base, leaving 4 bases between them. CDR1 and CDR2 (germline): SGHDN, FVKESK. This CDR3 contains 12 residues. The CDR3, as DNA: TGTGCCAGCAGCCAGGGATCCTACGAGCAGTACTTC. It translates to CASSQGSYEQYF.

The gene calls are TRBV2 and TRBJ2-2; D is ambiguous. This CDR3 has 15 amino acids. V dropped 1 base and J dropped 4 bases, with 10 bases sitting between them. In germline, CDR1 is SNHLY, CDR2 FYNNEI. The CDR3 here is CASSEGRKFTGELFF. Written as DNA, the CDR3 is TGTGCCAGCAGTGAAGGCCGGAAATTCACCGGGGAGCTGTTTTTT.

V is TRBV27 and J is TRBJ2-5; D unresolved. Germline lookup yields CDR1 MNHEY and CDR2 SMNVEV (reference sequence). CDR3 length: 12 residues. Deletions cut 4 bases from V and 2 bases from J, with 5 bases between. CDR3 DNA sequence: TGTGCCAGCAGTTCATGGCAAGAGACCCAGTACTTC. Its translation: CASSSWQETQYF.

Note on this clone: The same CDR3 can be traced to other DNA sequences in this sample. J is TRBJ2-7 and V is TRBV6-5; D gene unclear. CDR1 is MNHEY and CDR2 is SVGAGI in the germline V gene. The CDR3 runs 15 residues. V was cut by 0 bases and J by 0 bases, with 9 bases left in between. CDR3 coding DNA: TGTGCCAGCAGTTACTCTCCGGAGAGCTCCTACGAGCAGTACTTC. Translation: CASSYSPESSYEQYF.

This chain joins TRBV7-9 and TRBJ1-1; 9 bases agree with TRBD1. J was trimmed by 0 bases and V by 3 bases; bases with no gene match: 8. CDR3 size: 17 residues. Germline-derived CDR1 and CDR2 are SEHNR and FQNEAQ (reference sequence). The CDR3 coding sequence is TGTGCCAGCAGCTTGGGTCGGACAGGGGAATTGAACACTGAAGCTTTCTTT. It codes for CASSLGRTGELNTEAFF.